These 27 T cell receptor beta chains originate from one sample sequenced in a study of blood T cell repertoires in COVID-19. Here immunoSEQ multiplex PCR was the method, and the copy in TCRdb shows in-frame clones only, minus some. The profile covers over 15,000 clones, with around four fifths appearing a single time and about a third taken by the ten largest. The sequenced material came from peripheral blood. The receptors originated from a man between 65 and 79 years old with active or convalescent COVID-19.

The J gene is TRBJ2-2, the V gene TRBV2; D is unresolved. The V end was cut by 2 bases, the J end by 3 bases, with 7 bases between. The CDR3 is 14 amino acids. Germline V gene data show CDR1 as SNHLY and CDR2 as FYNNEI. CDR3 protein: CASSENGYTGELFF. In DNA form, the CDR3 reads TGTGCCAGCAGTGAAAATGGCTACACCGGGGAGCTGTTTTTT.

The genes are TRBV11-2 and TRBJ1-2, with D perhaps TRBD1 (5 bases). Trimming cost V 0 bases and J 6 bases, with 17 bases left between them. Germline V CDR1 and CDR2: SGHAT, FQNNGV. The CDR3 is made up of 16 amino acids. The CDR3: CASSLERVERGNGYTF. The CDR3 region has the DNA TGTGCCAGCAGCTTAGAAAGGGTGGAAAGGGGAAATGGCTACACCTTC.

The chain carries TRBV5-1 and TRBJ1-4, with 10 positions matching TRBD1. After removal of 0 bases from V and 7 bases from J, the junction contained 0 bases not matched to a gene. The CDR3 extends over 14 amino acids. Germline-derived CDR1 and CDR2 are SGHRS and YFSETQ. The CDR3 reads CASSLGQGAEKLFF. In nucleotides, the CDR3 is TGCGCCAGCAGCTTGGGACAGGGGGCTGAAAAACTGTTTTTT.

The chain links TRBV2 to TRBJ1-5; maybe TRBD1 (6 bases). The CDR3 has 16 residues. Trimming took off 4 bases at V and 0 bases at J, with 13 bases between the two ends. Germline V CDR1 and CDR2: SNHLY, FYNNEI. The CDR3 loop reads CASSAIPGDSNQPQHF. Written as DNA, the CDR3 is TGTGCCAGCAGTGCAATCCCAGGGGATAGCAATCAGCCCCAGCATTTT.

Here the CDR3 reads CASSLAGTIPGANVLTF. The DNA for the CDR3 is TGTGCCAGCAGCTTGGCGGGAACTATTCCTGGGGCCAACGTCCTGACTTTC. J is TRBJ2-6 and V is TRBV5-5; D is perhaps TRBD2 (5 bases). The V end lost 0 bases, the J end lost 2 bases, and 12 bases lay between the germline ends. The V gene's germline CDR1 is SGHKS and CDR2 YYEKEE (reference sequence). The CDR3 has 17 residues. Full variable domain (remainder filled in from reference TRBV5-5 and TRBJ2-6): DAGVTQSPTHLIKTRGQQVTLRCSPISGHKSVSWYQQVLGQGPQFIFQYYEKEERGRGNFPDRFSARQFPNYSSELNVNALLLGDSALYLCASSLAGTIPGANVLTFGAGSRLTVL.

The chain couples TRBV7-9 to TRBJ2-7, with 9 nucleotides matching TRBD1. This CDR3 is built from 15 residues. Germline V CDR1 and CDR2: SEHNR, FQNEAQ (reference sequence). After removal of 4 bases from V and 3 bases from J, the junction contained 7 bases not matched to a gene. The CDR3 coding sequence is TGTGCCAGCAGCTCCGACCGGGACAGGGTCTACGAGCAGTACTTC. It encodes CASSSDRDRVYEQYF.

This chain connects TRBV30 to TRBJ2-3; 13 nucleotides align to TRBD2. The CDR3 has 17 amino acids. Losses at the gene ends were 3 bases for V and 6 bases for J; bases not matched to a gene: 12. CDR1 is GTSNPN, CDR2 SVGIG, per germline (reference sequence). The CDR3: CAWRALGLAGIGDTQYF. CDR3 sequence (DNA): TGTGCCTGGAGAGCATTGGGACTAGCGGGAATCGGTGATACGCAGTATTTT. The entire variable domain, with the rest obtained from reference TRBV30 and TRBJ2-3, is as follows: SQTIHQWPATLVQPVGSPLSLECTVEGTSNPNLYWYRQAAGRGLQLLFYSVGIGQISSEVPQNLSASRPQDRQFILSSKKLLLSDSGFYLCAWRALGLAGIGDTQYFGPGTRLTVL.

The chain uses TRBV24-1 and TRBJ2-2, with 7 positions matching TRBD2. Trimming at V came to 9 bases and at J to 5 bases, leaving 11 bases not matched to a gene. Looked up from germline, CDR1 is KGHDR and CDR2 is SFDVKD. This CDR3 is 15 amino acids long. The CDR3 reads CATGAGGRGTGELFF. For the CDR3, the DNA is TGTGCCACCGGAGCCGGAGGGAGGGGAACCGGGGAGCTGTTTTTT.

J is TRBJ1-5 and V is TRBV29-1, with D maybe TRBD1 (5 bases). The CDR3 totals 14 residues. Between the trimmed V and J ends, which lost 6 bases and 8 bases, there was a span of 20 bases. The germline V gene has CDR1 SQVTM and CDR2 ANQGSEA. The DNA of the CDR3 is TGCAGCGTAACTTTTCCGGGGGGGGTGAAGCCCCAGCATTTT. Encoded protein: CSVTFPGGVKPQHF.

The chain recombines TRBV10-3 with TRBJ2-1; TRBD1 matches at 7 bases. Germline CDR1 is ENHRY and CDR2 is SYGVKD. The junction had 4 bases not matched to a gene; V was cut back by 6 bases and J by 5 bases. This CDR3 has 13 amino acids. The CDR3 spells CAIRQGMHNEQFF. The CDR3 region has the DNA TGTGCCATCAGACAGGGGATGCACAATGAGCAGTTCTTC.

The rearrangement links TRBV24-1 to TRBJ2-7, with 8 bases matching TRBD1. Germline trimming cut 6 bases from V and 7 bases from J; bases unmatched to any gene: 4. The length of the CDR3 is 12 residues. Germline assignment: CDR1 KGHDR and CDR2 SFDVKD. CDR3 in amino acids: CATSSTGGEQYF. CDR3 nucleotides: TGTGCCACCAGTTCAACAGGGGGGGAGCAGTACTTC.

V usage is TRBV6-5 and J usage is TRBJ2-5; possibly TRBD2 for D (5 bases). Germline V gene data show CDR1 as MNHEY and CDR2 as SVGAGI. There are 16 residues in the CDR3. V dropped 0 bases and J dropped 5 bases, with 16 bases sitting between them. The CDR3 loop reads CASSYSKGPRRETQYF. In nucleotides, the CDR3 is TGTGCCAGCAGTTACTCGAAGGGTCCGAGGAGGGAGACCCAGTACTTC.

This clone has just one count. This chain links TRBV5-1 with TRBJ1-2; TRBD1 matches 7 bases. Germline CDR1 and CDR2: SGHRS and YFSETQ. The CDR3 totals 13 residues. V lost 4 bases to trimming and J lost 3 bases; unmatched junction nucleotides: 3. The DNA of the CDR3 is TGCGCCAGCAGCATCGACAGGGACTATGGCTACACCTTC. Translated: CASSIDRDYGYTF. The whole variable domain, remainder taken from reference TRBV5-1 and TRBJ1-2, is KAGVTQTPRYLIKTRGQQVTLSCSPISGHRSVSWYQQTPGQGLQFLFEYFSETQRNKGNFPGRFSGRQFSNSRSEMNVSTLELGDSALYLCASSIDRDYGYTFGSGTRLTVV.

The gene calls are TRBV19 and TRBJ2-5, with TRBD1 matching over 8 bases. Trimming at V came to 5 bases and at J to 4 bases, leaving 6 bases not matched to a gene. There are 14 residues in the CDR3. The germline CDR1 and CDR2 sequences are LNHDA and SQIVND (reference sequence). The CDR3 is CASSEGTGRETQYF. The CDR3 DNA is TGTGCCAGTAGTGAAGGGACAGGTCGAGAGACCCAGTACTTC.

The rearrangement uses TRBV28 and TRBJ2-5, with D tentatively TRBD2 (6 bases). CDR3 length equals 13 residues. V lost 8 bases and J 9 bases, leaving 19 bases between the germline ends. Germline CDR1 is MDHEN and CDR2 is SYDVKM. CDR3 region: CASGTSGPKPQYF. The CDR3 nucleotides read TGTGCCAGCGGGACTTCTGGGCCCAAGCCCCAGTACTTC.

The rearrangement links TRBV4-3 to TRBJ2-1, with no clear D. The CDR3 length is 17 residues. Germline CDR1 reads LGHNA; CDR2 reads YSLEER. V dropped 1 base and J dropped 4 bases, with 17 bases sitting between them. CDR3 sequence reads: CASSQAPNSGNYNEQFF. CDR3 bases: TGCGCCAGCAGCCAAGCCCCGAACAGTGGCAATTACAATGAGCAGTTCTTC.

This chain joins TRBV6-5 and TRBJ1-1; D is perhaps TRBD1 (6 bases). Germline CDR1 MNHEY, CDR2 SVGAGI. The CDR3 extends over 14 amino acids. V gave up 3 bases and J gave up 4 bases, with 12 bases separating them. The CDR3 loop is CASSYDRFSTEAFF. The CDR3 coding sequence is TGTGCCAGCAGTTATGACAGGTTTAGCACTGAAGCTTTCTTT.

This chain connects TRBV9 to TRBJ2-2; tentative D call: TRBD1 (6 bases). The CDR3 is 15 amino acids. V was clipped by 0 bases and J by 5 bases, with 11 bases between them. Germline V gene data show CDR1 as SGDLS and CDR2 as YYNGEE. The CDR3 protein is CASSVVTGGTGELFF. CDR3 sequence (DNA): TGTGCCAGCAGCGTAGTGACAGGTGGGACCGGGGAGCTGTTTTTT.

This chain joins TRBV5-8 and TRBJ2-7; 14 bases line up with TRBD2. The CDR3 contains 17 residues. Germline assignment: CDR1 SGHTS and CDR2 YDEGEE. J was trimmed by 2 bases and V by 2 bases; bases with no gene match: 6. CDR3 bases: TGTGCCAGCAGCTTTGGGACTAGCGGGAGTGGGGCCTACGAGCAGTACTTC. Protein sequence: CASSFGTSGSGAYEQYF.

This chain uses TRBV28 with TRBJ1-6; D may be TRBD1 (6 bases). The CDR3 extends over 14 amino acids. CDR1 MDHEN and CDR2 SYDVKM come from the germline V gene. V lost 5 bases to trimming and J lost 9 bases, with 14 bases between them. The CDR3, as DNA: TGTGCCAGCAGTCTATTTTCAGGGGTTTCACCCCTCCACTTT. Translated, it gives CASSLFSGVSPLHF.

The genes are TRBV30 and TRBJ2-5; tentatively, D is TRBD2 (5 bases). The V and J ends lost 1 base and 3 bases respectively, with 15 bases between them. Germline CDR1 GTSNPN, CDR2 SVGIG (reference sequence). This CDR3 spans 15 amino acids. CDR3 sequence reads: CAWSAPGLGKETQYF. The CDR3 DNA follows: TGTGCCTGGAGTGCACCTGGACTGGGTAAAGAGACCCAGTACTTC. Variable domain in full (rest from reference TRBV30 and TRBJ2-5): SQTIHQWPATLVQPVGSPLSLECTVEGTSNPNLYWYRQAAGRGLQLLFYSVGIGQISSEVPQNLSASRPQDRQFILSSKKLLLSDSGFYLCAWSAPGLGKETQYFGPGTRLLVL.

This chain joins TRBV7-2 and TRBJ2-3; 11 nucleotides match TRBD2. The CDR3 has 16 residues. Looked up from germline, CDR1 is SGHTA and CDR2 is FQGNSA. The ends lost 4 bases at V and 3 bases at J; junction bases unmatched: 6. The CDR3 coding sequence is TGTGCCAGCAGCTCCTTAGCGGGGGGGATGACAGATACGCAGTATTTT. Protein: CASSSLAGGMTDTQYF.

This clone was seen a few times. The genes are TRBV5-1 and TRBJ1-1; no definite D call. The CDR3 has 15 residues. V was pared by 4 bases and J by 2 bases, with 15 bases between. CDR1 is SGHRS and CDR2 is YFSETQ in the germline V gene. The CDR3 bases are TGCGCCAGCAGCCCCCGTGCAGCTAGAAACACTGAAGCTTTCTTT. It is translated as CASSPRAARNTEAFF.

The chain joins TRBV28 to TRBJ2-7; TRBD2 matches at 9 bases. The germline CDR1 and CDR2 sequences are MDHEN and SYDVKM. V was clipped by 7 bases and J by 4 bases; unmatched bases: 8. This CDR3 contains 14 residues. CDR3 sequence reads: CASIGSGSKYEQYF. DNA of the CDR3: TGTGCCAGCATCGGTAGCGGGAGTAAATACGAGCAGTACTTC.

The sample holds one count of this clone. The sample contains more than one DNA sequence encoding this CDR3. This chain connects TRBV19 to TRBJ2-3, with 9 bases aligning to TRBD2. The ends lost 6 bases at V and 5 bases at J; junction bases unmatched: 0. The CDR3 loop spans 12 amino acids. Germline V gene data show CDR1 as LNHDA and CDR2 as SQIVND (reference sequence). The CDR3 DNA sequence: TGTGCCAGTAGACTAGCGGGAGATACGCAGTATTTT. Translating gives CASRLAGDTQYF.

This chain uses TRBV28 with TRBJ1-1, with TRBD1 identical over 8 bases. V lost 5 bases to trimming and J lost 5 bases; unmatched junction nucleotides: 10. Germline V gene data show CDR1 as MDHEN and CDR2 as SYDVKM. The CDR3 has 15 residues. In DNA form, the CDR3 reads TGTGCCAGCAGTGCCCGGGACAGGCTTCGGACTGAAGCTTTCTTT. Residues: CASSARDRLRTEAFF.

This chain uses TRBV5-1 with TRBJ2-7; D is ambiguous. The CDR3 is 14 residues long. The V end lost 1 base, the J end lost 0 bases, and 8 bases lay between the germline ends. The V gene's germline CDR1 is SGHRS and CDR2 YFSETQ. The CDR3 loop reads CASSLWSDSYEQYF. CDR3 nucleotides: TGCGCCAGCAGCTTGTGGTCAGACTCCTACGAGCAGTACTTC.